The next 8 T cell receptor beta chains were all read from a single sample in a study of cytotoxic CD8 clonotypes in ibrutinib-treated CLL. The repertoire was sequenced with immunoSEQ multiplex PCR; TCRdb's copy has only in-frame clones and lacks some. The data show tens of thousands of clones, roughly 58% seen once. Material: PBMCs, obtained at disease progression, from a patient treated with ibrutinib. The origin of the receptors is a human donor with chronic lymphocytic leukemia.

J is TRBJ1-4 and V is TRBV30; no definite D call. Trimming took off 2 bases at V and 7 bases at J, with 8 bases between the two ends. Germline loops: CDR1 GTSNPN, CDR2 SVGIG (reference sequence). The CDR3 runs 12 residues. CDR3: CAWSLVGEKLFF. In DNA form, the CDR3 reads TGTGCCTGGAGTCTAGTGGGTGAAAAACTGTTTTTT.

The chain couples TRBV5-1 to TRBJ2-7, with D perhaps matching TRBD2 (5 bases). CDR1 SGHRS and CDR2 YFSETQ come from the germline V gene. V lost 2 bases and J lost 3, with 12 bases in between. The CDR3 extends over 14 amino acids. The CDR3 DNA is TGCGCCAGCAGCTTCTCATCTAGCTACTACGAGCAGTACTTC. Translated: CASSFSSSYYEQYF.

The chain links TRBV10-3 to TRBJ2-7; D perhaps matches TRBD1 (5 bases). V was cut by 2 bases and J by 12 bases, with 17 bases left in between. CDR3 length equals 13 residues. Germline V gene sequence: CDR1 ENHRY, CDR2 SYGVKD. The CDR3 region is CAISEATGWLVYF. In DNA form, the CDR3 reads TGTGCCATCAGTGAGGCCACAGGATGGCTCGTGTACTTC.

In the case of this clone: The junction does not match germline at one end; this may be a read error. The chain employs TRBV29-1 and TRBJ2-7; 7 nucleotides line up with TRBD2. The CDR3 has 13 residues. Per the germline V gene, CDR1 is SQVTM and CDR2 is ANQGSEA. The CDR3 DNA follows: TGCAGCGTTGAAGATGGGGCTAGCGGTAAACCCTCCTTC. Protein sequence: CSVEDGASGKPSF.

This chain joins TRBV30 and TRBJ1-5, with unresolved D. The CDR3 consists of 13 residues. Per the germline V gene, CDR1 is GTSNPN and CDR2 is SVGIG (reference sequence). V was clipped by 5 bases and J by 4 bases, with 12 bases between them. The CDR3, as DNA: TGTGCCTGGCCCTCGGGCAGAAATCAGCCCCAGCATTTT. This translates into CAWPSGRNQPQHF.

This clone was observed a handful of times. V usage is TRBV7-2 and J usage is TRBJ2-5; D not resolved. With 1 base removed from V and 5 bases from J, the gap between germline ends came to 11 bases. Germline-derived CDR1 and CDR2 are SGHTA and FQGNSA. This CDR3 comprises 14 residues. In DNA form, the CDR3 reads TGTGCCAGCAGCTTAGGGTTAGGCCAGGAGACCCAGTACTTC. This sequence encodes CASSLGLGQETQYF.

This clone was recorded a few times. The V and J genes are TRBV5-1 and TRBJ1-2; D possibly corresponds to TRBD1 (5 bases). This CDR3 has 13 residues. Trimming shortened V by 0 bases and J by 4 bases, and 7 bases separated the two germline ends. From germline, CDR1 is SGHRS and CDR2 YFSETQ. In DNA form, the CDR3 reads TGCGCCAGCAGCTTGGAGGACACCTATGGCTACACCTTC. Translated, it gives CASSLEDTYGYTF.

The V gene is TRBV2, the J gene TRBJ1-4; D call uncertain. Germline CDR1 SNHLY, CDR2 FYNNEI. The length of the CDR3 is 14 residues. V lost 6 bases, J lost 0 bases, and 8 bases lay in between. In nucleotides, the CDR3 is TGTGCCAGCAGGCCGGACTCAACTAATGAAAAACTGTTTTTT. The encoded protein is CASRPDSTNEKLFF.